Reported below is one T cell receptor beta chain. Its matching antigen is unknown. Primers for the PCR totalled 60 Vbeta and 13 Jbeta. Assay: immunoSEQ multiplex PCR; the TCRdb copy retains only in-frame clones and omits some. The sample lists under 200,000 clones, around three quarters occurring once. This entry comes from a study of cytomegalovirus exposure and HLA in healthy donors. Study overall: Earlier sequencing of 150 million to 200 million T cells yielded approximately 120 million unique TCR beta sequences.

Germline V gene lookup returns CDR1 SGHKS and CDR2 YYEKEE (reference sequence). CDR3 length equals 20 residues. V was trimmed by 4 bases and J by 0 bases, leaving 23 bases between them. Study-wide results and limits: Later work found most CMV-associated TCR beta chains apparently HLA-restricted. A likely sequencing artifact accounted for one observed cluster of highly shared sequence variants.

The chain has TRBV5-5 and TRBJ2-6; maybe TRBD2 (6 bases). Sequenced input: PBMCs. This receptor was taken from a woman in her fifties or sixties in good health and CMV-seropositive. This CDR3 reads CASSKVADKFLSSGANVLTF. The CDR3 DNA follows: TGTGCCAGCAGCAAGGTAGCGGACAAGTTTTTAAGCTCTGGGGCCAACGTCCTGACTTTC.